The source of this TCR beta chain is a study of shared clonotypes between healthy human individuals (dated by TCRdb to about 2020). A note on the overall study: The cohort comprised a couple of women and a few men aged 18 to 49 years. For each donor, three plates each were used for CD4 naive and CD4 memory, two plates were used for CD8 naive, and one plate was used for CD8 memory. The study deeply sequenced blood TCR repertoires of about five healthy adults to estimate repertoire size and the extent of clonotype sharing between individuals. Libraries were prepared and TCR repertoires were sequenced by different laboratories using diverse techniques, in order to increase sequencing depth and limit assay-specific biases. Between about 0.8 and 9 billion PBMCs per donor were obtained by leukapheresis.

Using the deep immunoSEQ assay, TCR CDR3 regions were amplified from genomic DNA by multiplex PCR. Extracted genomic DNA from each cell subset was distributed evenly across all wells of several immunoSEQ 96-well plates, and each plate was treated as a replicate. For sorted subsets, each replicate PCR was loaded with 150 to 250 ng genomic DNA, equivalent to 30,000 or so T cell genomes. Purified libraries were measured with a Qubit 3.0 fluorometer, size-checked on a Bioanalyzer 2100, and measured again with the KAPA Library Quantification kit. Each immunoSEQ 96-well plate was sequenced on its own single-read 150-cycle Illumina NextSeq 550 flow cell. Per the authors' processing: Because the immunoSEQ output held only junctional sequences and lacked quality scores, the filtering could not match the filtering applied to full-length reads. To assign V/J genes and CDR3, sequences were annotated against IMGT germline references using PyIR, a Python wrapper for IgBLAST v1.9. Reads were filtered out if the reads had weak V/J assignments (E-value above 1e-6), no CDR3, stop codons, out-of-frame junctions, or ambiguous translated residues. V3J clonotypes were defined as sequences sharing an identical inferred V gene, J gene, and CDR3 amino acid sequence. The percentage overlap between two repertoires was calculated by dividing the number of shared unique clonotypes by the size of the smaller repertoire. Richness of each repertoire was evaluated using RTK rarefaction, the Chao1 estimator, and Recon v2.1 estimates of unobserved clonotypes. Generation probabilities for all TCRbeta clonotypes obtained by the gDNA method from a handful of donors were computed using OLGA. Held by TCRdb, this immuneACCESS table contains in-frame sequences only and omits some clones. Under half of the omission traces to an unresolved V gene where checked; the cause of the rest is unknown. V, J and clone size reflect that table, while D and trimming were determined from the DNA. For this sample the table gives 2 million to 2.5 million clones, of which more than 85% were detected only once. Together, the top ten hold 0.39% of the sample.

CDR1 and CDR2 are drawn from the germline V gene (reference sequence): MNHEY, SMNVEV. The CDR3 runs 14 amino acids, cysteine and phenylalanine included. The entry retains the CDR3 DNA only, 42 bases that are in frame from base 1. V and J lose 2 bases and 5 bases, and a span of 12 bases separates them. The research as a whole found: The genetic and exposure-history diversity represented was limited by the small number of donors. Clonotypes shared by all four sorted-subset donors showed higher generation probabilities than non-shared clonotypes. Sampling was restricted to blood, and TCR repertoires in tissues likely differ from the TCR repertoires found in blood. Rarefaction of sorted-subset datasets indicated incomplete sequencing despite the large sequencing depth. Sharing across several donors was observed for about 5% of naive CD4, 3% to 3.5% of naive CD8, over 2% of memory CD4, and roughly 0.4% of memory CD8 clonotypes. Pairwise subsampling indicated that sequencing depth was expected to affect the degree of clonotype sharing among donors. Naive subsets generally had larger estimated clonotype richness than memory subsets did.

About this clone itself: Its specific antigen is unknown. Qualities for individual bases were not recorded, and no much larger clone is one base off. Other DNA sequences from this sample encode an identical CDR3 as well.

Donors were healthy HIV-negative adults with no recently reported acute infections or vaccinations. Every donor was a Caucasian adult residing in Nashville, Tennessee, USA. CD4+ T cells were enriched through magnetic negative selection, after which naive cells were positively selected on CD45RA and the remaining negative fraction served as the memory subset. After blood collection by leukapheresis, PBMCs were isolated using Ficoll-Histopaque density gradient centrifugation and then cryopreserved in the vapor phase of liquid nitrogen. Analytical flow cytometry was used to check the purity and quantity of every magnetically sorted T cell population. Genomic DNA was isolated from every sorted fraction and measured by UV absorbance on a Nanodrop 2000c.

This TCR derives from a man aged 18 to 29 in good health. Some clones in this sample may be carry-over from other donors' samples. This receptor chain uses TRBV27 and TRBJ2-5; 7 matching bases give a weak D call of TRBD2. Material: naive CD4+ T cells from PBMCs. The meaning of the sample's cell subset or site label: CD45RA+ positively selected. The CDR3 here reads CASSLDRRGETQYF. The DNA sequence follows: TGTGCCAGCAGTTTAGACAGGCGGGGGGAGACCCAGTACTTC.